The sequence of this T cell receptor beta chain was determined in a study of blood T cell repertoires in COVID-19 (dated by TCRdb to the early 2020s). About the investigation overall: The collaborator samples originated in the United States, Italy and Spain and spanned the acute and convalescent phases of COVID-19. Sample metadata almost always included a de-identified subject ID, COVID-19 status, age in years and sex. The samples were drawn from two sources: the first 160 participants of the ongoing ImmuneRACE study, and fewer than 1,500 subjects contributed by 6 global collaborators. Subjects who had been exposed to COVID-19, were actively infected with it, or had recovered from it provided the deeply sampled blood TCRbeta repertoires that made up the dataset. The material from the prospective study consisted of cDNA or gDNA derived from T cells, B-cell-depleted T cells, or PBMCs. Where HLA class I and class II types were available, the types were taken from metadata supplied by the sample provider, not from assay-based typing. The repertoires were made available in a free public database intended to serve as a resource for research on the immune response to SARS-CoV-2. Overall results and qualifications from the work: The amount of clinical and demographic metadata varied by source and participant and was provided uncurated.

Of note for this clone: The antigen it binds to is not known. Base qualities are not recorded, but no much larger clone differs from it by a single base.

CDR1 MDHEN and CDR2 SYDVKM were looked up in the germline V gene. The CDR3 contains 15 residues, cysteine and phenylalanine counted. Just the 45-base CDR3 DNA is kept, in frame starting at base 1. V trim: 7 bases; J trim: 0 bases; unmatched bases: 8. TCRbeta CDR3 regions were amplified from genomic DNA using the immunoSEQ Assay, a bias-controlled multiplex PCR. In the source study's methods: The number of nucleated cells in each sample was estimated from the amplification of reference gene primers within the assay. To quantify the absolute abundance of each unique TCRbeta CDR3 rearrangement, sequence reads were collapsed and filtered. For each sample, productive Simpson clonality was calculated as the square root of Simpson's diversity index across productive rearrangements. Here the immuneACCESS table is served through TCRdb, limited to in-frame sequences with V and J called. Missing clones are a known gap in these copies; in checked studies unresolved V genes cover under half, and the rest lacks a known reason. V, J and clone size derive from that table, while D and trimming were established from the DNA sequence. The sample table holds over 80,000 clones, of which less than 90% were seen once. 1.2% of the sample lies in the top ten.

Each collaborating institution followed its own protocols to collect whole blood in K2EDTA tubes. For TCRbeta analysis, collaborator samples were shipped as frozen whole blood, as isolated PBMCs, or as DNA extracted from either sample type. Recombination joined TRBV28 with TRBJ2-7, and 8 bases in between align with TRBD2. The clonotype originates from a man older than 75 with active or convalescent COVID-19. What was sequenced was peripheral blood. At the DNA level, the sequence is TGTGCCAGCATCCCAGGCGGGGGGAACTCCTACGAGCAGTACTTC. Its protein reads: CASIPGGGNSYEQYF.